The rows below give T cell receptor beta chains drawn from one sample of a study of shared T cell receptors in the human thymus. The assay was immunoSEQ multiplex PCR, and TCRdb's table has in-frame clones only and misses some. The sample lists just under 550,000 clones; more than 75% were seen once. A further study also used this sample, focusing on human thymus T cells.

Sequenced material: thymocytes. The source is a boy in the first two years of life with a congenital heart defect. CDR3s include the opening cysteine and the closing phenylalanine or tryptophan. The order of the fields is V gene, CDR3 length, D gene, clone size, J gene, CDR3 DNA, CDR3 protein. The D gene is left open where the match is weak. Size values are once, few and many counts, or a class for expanded clones, and some rows have none.

TRBV19,16,TRBD2,.,TRBJ2-5,TGTGCCAGTAGTCCCCGGGCTAGCGGGCTTCAAGAGACCCAGTACTTC,CASSPRASGLQETQYF
TRBV28,15,.,few,TRBJ2-3,TGTGCCAGCAGTTTAGTCGGGGAGGGCACAGATACGCAGTATTTT,CASSLVGEGTDTQYF
TRBV7-9,16,.,.,TRBJ1-3,TGTGCCAGCAGCTCCGCGCCGGGGGTCTCTGGAAACACCATATATTTT,CASSSAPGVSGNTIYF
TRBV19,14,.,.,TRBJ1-3,TGTGCCAGTAGTAATCGAACTCCTGGAAACACCATATATTTT,CASSNRTPGNTIYF
TRBV7-9,14,.,.,TRBJ2-7,TGTGCCAGCAGCTTTGGGACACGACCGTGCGAGCAGTACTTC,CASSFGTRPCEQYF
TRBV6-1,18,.,.,TRBJ2-1,TGTGCCAGCAGTGAAGGCGGCCGCCGACCAAGCTCCTACAATGAGCAGTTCTTC,CASSEGGRRPSSYNEQFF
TRBV7-3,15,TRBD2,.,TRBJ2-3,TGTGCCAGCAGCCCAGCGGGAGGGCTCGCAGATACGCAGTATTTT,CASSPAGGLADTQYF
TRBV11-3,20,.,few,TRBJ2-1,TGTGCCAGCAGCTTAGGTAATTCGCGGGGGCCCTTGAGCTCCTACAATGAGCAGTTCTTC,CASSLGNSRGPLSSYNEQFF
TRBV5-1,16,.,.,TRBJ2-5,TGCGCCAGCAGCTTGATGGGGGGGCTCGTCCAAGAGACCCAGTACTTC,CASSLMGGLVQETQYF
TRBV6-5,14,.,.,TRBJ1-1,TGTGCCAGCAGCTCCACAACAGGGAACACTGAAGCTTTCTTT,CASSSTTGNTEAFF
TRBV27,16,TRBD2,.,TRBJ2-7,TGTGCCAGCAGTACAGATACTAGCGGGAGGCAAGACGAGCAGTACTTC,CASSTDTSGRQDEQYF
TRBV5-6,17,TRBD2,.,TRBJ2-2,TGTGCCAGCAGCTTGGTCTTCGGGAGGGGGGTCACCGGGGAGCTGTTTTTT,CASSLVFGRGVTGELFF
TRBV4-2,18,TRBD1,.,TRBJ2-6,TGTGCCAGCAGCTCCCACAGGGGGAAAGGCTCTGGGGCCAACGTCCTGACTTTC,CASSSHRGKGSGANVLTF
TRBV25-1,16,TRBD2,once,TRBJ2-1,TGTGCCAGCAGTGAGGTAGCGGGAGGGCCCTTCAATGAGCAGTTCTTC,CASSEVAGGPFNEQFF
TRBV11-3,11,.,.,TRBJ1-1,TGTGCCAGCACCCGGGGCACTGAAGCTTTCTTT,CASTRGTEAFF
TRBV28,16,TRBD1,.,TRBJ1-5,TGTGCCAGCAGTGAGGTGGGACAGGGGGAGGATCAGCCCCAGCATTTT,CASSEVGQGEDQPQHF
TRBV4-3,16,TRBD1,once,TRBJ2-7,TGCGCCAGCAGCCAAGATAGGCGGACAGGGCCCTACGAGCAGTACTTC,CASSQDRRTGPYEQYF
TRBV29-1,17,.,.,TRBJ2-1,TGCAGCGTTGCAGAAGAGGTAGTGACAGGGACTCACAATGAGCAGTTCTTC,CSVAEEVVTGTHNEQFF
TRBV19,16,.,.,TRBJ1-5,TGTGCCAGTAGTATTGTGGATCGGGGGGGCCAACAGCCCCAGCATTTT,CASSIVDRGGQQPQHF
TRBV4-3,14,.,.,TRBJ1-4,TGCGCCAGCAGCCAAGAACCCTCCCCCGGAAAACTGTTTTTT,CASSQEPSPGKLFF
TRBV11-3,15,.,.,TRBJ1-1,TGTGCCAGCAGCCTAGGAGGCATCATGAACACTGAAGCTTTCTTT,CASSLGGIMNTEAFF
TRBV2,15,.,.,TRBJ1-2,TGTGCCAGCAGTGAAGACGTTGCTAGCGTCTATGGCTACACCTTC,CASSEDVASVYGYTF
TRBV5-3,11,TRBD2,.,TRBJ2-7,TGTGCCAGGAGGGAGGGCTACGAGCAGTACTTC,CARREGYEQYF
TRBV5-1,15,TRBD1,once,TRBJ2-3,TGCGCCAGCAGCTTGGCGACAGGGAGCACAGATACGCAGTATTTT,CASSLATGSTDTQYF
TRBV18,17,TRBD1,.,TRBJ1-1,TGTGCCAGCTCAACAAGACAGGGAAAGGGGATGAACACTGAAGCTTTCTTT,CASSTRQGKGMNTEAFF
TRBV5-6,19,.,.,TRBJ2-1,TGTGCCAGCACCCATAAGGCCTTAGCCGGGAGTGGCTCCTACAATGAGCAGTTCTTC,CASTHKALAGSGSYNEQFF
TRBV7-2,13,.,.,TRBJ1-2,TGTGCCAGCAGCCCCAGGGGCATGGGGGGCTACACCTTC,CASSPRGMGGYTF
TRBV6-5,15,.,once,TRBJ2-7,TGTGCCAGAAGAAGAGGCAGGGCGTGCTCCTACGAGCAGTACTTC,CARRRGRACSYEQYF
TRBV28,15,.,.,TRBJ2-7,TGTGCCAGCAGTTTATATGGGACACTTACCTACGAGCAGTACTTC,CASSLYGTLTYEQYF
TRBV30,13,TRBD1,.,TRBJ2-2,TGTGCCTGGGGACAGGGCAGCACCGGGGAGCTGTTTTTT,CAWGQGSTGELFF
TRBV2,16,TRBD2,.,TRBJ2-1,TGTGCCAGCAAGCGGAGTAGCGGGAGGGGTTACAATGAGCAGTTCTTC,CASKRSSGRGYNEQFF
TRBV19,16,TRBD2,.,TRBJ2-5,TGTGCCAGTAGTATAGGAGTTAGCGGGATATTAGAGACCCAGTACTTC,CASSIGVSGILETQYF
TRBV6-4,17,.,.,TRBJ1-5,TGTGCCAGCAGTGACTGCCTGGTACAGAAATGCAATCAGCCCCAGCATTTT,CASSDCLVQKCNQPQHF
TRBV4-2,16,TRBD2,.,TRBJ2-7,TGTGCCAGCAGCCAGCGCGGGGGGCCCAGGGACTACGAGCAGTACTTC,CASSQRGGPRDYEQYF
TRBV27,15,.,.,TRBJ1-2,TGTGCCAGTAAACCTCAACCGGGGGTGTTTCATGGCTACACCTTC,CASKPQPGVFHGYTF
TRBV7-3,14,TRBD2,.,TRBJ2-5,TGTGCCAGCAGTCCAAGGGTAGCGGGGGAGACCCAGTACTTC,CASSPRVAGETQYF
TRBV5-1,15,TRBD2,.,TRBJ2-1,TGCGCCAACAAGGGACTAGCGGGAGGAAACAATGAGCAGTTCTTC,CANKGLAGGNNEQFF
TRBV15,15,TRBD2,.,TRBJ2-7,TGTGCCACCAGCAGAGGACTAGCGGGGTCCTACGAGCAGTACTTC,CATSRGLAGSYEQYF
TRBV5-4,16,TRBD1,.,TRBJ2-6,TGTGCCAGCAGCTGGACAGGCGGCTCTGGGGCCAACGTCCTGACTTTC,CASSWTGGSGANVLTF
TRBV16,18,.,.,TRBJ2-7,TGTGCCAGCAGCCAACCGCCATGGACGCAGGAAGGGGCTTACGAGCAGTACTTC,CASSQPPWTQEGAYEQYF
TRBV4-3,15,TRBD2,few,TRBJ2-1,TGCGCCAGCAGCCCCCGGGAGGGGGGGGGTGTGAGGCAGTTCTTC,CASSPREGGGVRQFF
TRBV15,15,TRBD2,.,TRBJ2-1,TGTGCCACCAGCAACCCGGGACTAGCGGGAAATGAGCAGTTCTTC,CATSNPGLAGNEQFF
TRBV6-1,14,TRBD1,.,TRBJ1-5,TGTGCCAGCCTGGGACAGGGGTTCGTTTCGGCCCAGCATTTT,CASLGQGFVSAQHF
TRBV16,15,TRBD1,.,TRBJ1-4,TGTGCCAGCAGCCAGCACAGGGGTTCGAATGAAAAACTGTTTTTT,CASSQHRGSNEKLFF
TRBV25-1,16,TRBD1,.,TRBJ2-7,TGTGCCAGCAGTGAAGGATCCGGGACAGGTACCTACGAGCAGTACTTC,CASSEGSGTGTYEQYF
TRBV10-3,14,.,.,TRBJ2-7,TGTGCCATCAGTGACGGCAGGGGAAGGTACGAGCAGTACTTC,CAISDGRGRYEQYF
TRBV19,16,TRBD1,.,TRBJ1-2,TGTGCCAGTAGTATGAAAGGTAGGACAGGGAGGCAGGGCTACACCTTC,CASSMKGRTGRQGYTF
TRBV4-2,15,TRBD1,.,TRBJ1-1,TGTGCCAGCAGCCGAATCCCGGGACAGGGGTCGAAAGCTTTCTTT,CASSRIPGQGSKAFF
TRBV5-4,15,TRBD1,.,TRBJ2-7,TGTGCCAGCAGCAGACCCGGGACAGGGTCCTACGAGCAGTACTTC,CASSRPGTGSYEQYF
TRBV28,13,.,.,TRBJ1-5,TGTGCCAGCATACGGCAGGCCAATCAGCCCCAGCATTTT,CASIRQANQPQHF
TRBV6-5,14,TRBD1,.,TRBJ2-4,TGTGCCAGCAGTTATGAACAGGGGCAGGGCATTCAGTACTTC,CASSYEQGQGIQYF
TRBV28,15,TRBD1,few,TRBJ2-5,TGTGCCAGCAGTTTATCGCAGGGGGCGGGGGAGACCCAGTACTTC,CASSLSQGAGETQYF
TRBV27,18,TRBD2,.,TRBJ2-5,TGTGCCAGCAGTCATCGGACTAGCGGGAGGGGGCCTCAAGAGACCCAGTACTTC,CASSHRTSGRGPQETQYF
TRBV28,13,TRBD2,.,TRBJ2-5,TGTGCCAGCAGGCGGGGGGCGAGGGAGACCCAGTACTTC,CASRRGARETQYF
TRBV7-8,22,.,few,TRBJ2-2,TGTGCCAGCAGCTTACCGCATGTAGGCGAAGATGGAGGCATTAGAGAATCCGGGGAGCTGTTTTTT,CASSLPHVGEDGGIRESGELFF
TRBV19,15,.,once,TRBJ2-1,TGTGCCAGTAGTATGATCCCGGGAGCCCACAATGAGCAGTTCTTC,CASSMIPGAHNEQFF
TRBV6-4,17,.,.,TRBJ2-3,TGTGCCAGCAGCCTCCACAGGGAAGGGAAGGGCACAGATACGCAGTATTTT,CASSLHREGKGTDTQYF
TRBV15,15,.,.,TRBJ1-6,TGTGCCACCAGCAGTTACAGGGCGCGTAATTCACCCCTCCACTTT,CATSSYRARNSPLHF
TRBV28,17,.,.,TRBJ2-3,TGTGCCAGCAGTGTACGTCCGATTGGGGGACTTCGAGATACGCAGTATTTT,CASSVRPIGGLRDTQYF